The TCR beta chain under discussion was sequenced for a study of identical twins. Template switching (which added a universal primer site) was used, and cDNA carried unique molecular identifiers. TCRdb passed the 5' RACE reads through MiXCR, listing each CDR3 protein once. The sample has over 200,000 distinct CDR3 sequences, roughly a tenth seen once; the top ten hold 5% to 6%. This clonotype was seen only a few times. Its target is unknown. There are 13 residues in the CDR3. Trimming shortened V by 2 bases and J by 6 bases, and 8 bases separated the two germline ends. Germline CDR1 and CDR2: WNHNN and SYGVQD (reference sequence). General observations from the study: Abundant beta clonotypes from cord blood had fewer insertions, unlike memory repertoires, which showed none. Invariant cells of the MAIT and iNKT types might have partly distorted the zero-insertion analyses.

Healthy Caucasians were all of the donors. The chain recombines TRBV10-1 with TRBJ1-5; weak D call: TRBD1 (6 bases). Sequencing was done on a sample of memory (CD45RO+) T cells sorted from blood. This clonotype was sampled from a woman in her late teens or twenties in good health. This CDR3 reads CASSETDSQPQHF. CDR3 in DNA: TGCGCCAGCAGTGAGACGGACAGTCAGCCCCAGCATTTT.